The following is a TCR beta chain sequence with its context. Its cognate antigen is unknown. This entry is derived from a study of cytomegalovirus exposure and HLA in healthy donors. Overall study findings and caveats: The study flagged fewer than 200 TCR beta chains as cytomegalovirus-associated. Three CMV-associated chains were confirmed in vitro to be specific for CMV antigens. Sequencing had likely introduced a cluster of highly shared sequence variants as an artifact.

The primer mix had 60 Vbeta and 13 Jbeta primers. Using immunoSEQ multiplex PCR, the repertoire was profiled, and TCRdb retains in-frame clones only, with some absent. The sample carries under 200,000 clones, roughly 85% recorded once. Sampled while nominally healthy, donors likely had unrecorded immune exposures. The germline V gene has CDR1 PRHDT and CDR2 FYEKMQ (reference sequence). The V and J ends lost 5 bases and 5 bases, in that order; junction bases with no gene match: 15. CDR3 size: 16 residues. The source of this sequence is a woman between 40 and 55 years old in good health and CMV-seronegative. The chain carries TRBV13 and TRBJ2-7; 7 bases are shared with TRBD2. Source material: PBMCs. The CDR3 region has the DNA TGTGCCAGCAGCACCAGTTGGGCGGGAGTTCTCCACGAGCAGTACTTC. Its protein is CASSTSWAGVLHEQYF. Using reference TRBV13 and TRBJ2-7 for the parts outside the CDR3, the full variable domain is AAGVIQSPRHLIKEKRETATLKCYPIPRHDTVYWYQQGPGQDPQFLISFYEKMQSDKGSIPDRFSAQQFSDYHSELNMSSLELGDSALYFCASSTSWAGVLHEQYFGPGTRLTVT.